Listed below are T cell receptor beta chains from one sample, sequenced in a study of T-cell reconstitution after alpha-beta-depleted transplantation in children. TCRdb used MiXCR to reprocess the PCR reads, holding one entry per CDR3 protein. The sample comprises fewer than 400,000 distinct CDR3 sequences, 23% of which are singletons, and approximately 9.9% rests with the top ten. Source: PBMCs, mostly from graft donor cells, taken 180 days after TCRalphabeta/CD19-depleted stem cell transplant. Source of these receptors: a male patient between 10 and 17 years old who had a stem cell transplant for acute lymphoblastic leukemia, so the T cells may come from the graft donor. Both conserved end residues are part of each CDR3. D genes are given only for firm matches. Expanded clones get a size class; other rows say once, few or many, or leave the size out.

v_call: TRBV4-1
d_call: TRBD2
clone_size: .
j_call: TRBJ2-3
cdr3_aa: CASRGLALLIGTDTQYF
cdr3_nt: TGCGCCAGCCGCGGACTAGCCCTCCTTATCGGCACAGATACGCAGTATTTT

v_call: TRBV27
d_call: TRBD2
clone_size: few
j_call: TRBJ2-3
cdr3_aa: CASRRLAGGPSTDTQYF
cdr3_nt: TGTGCCAGCAGGAGACTAGCGGGAGGTCCTAGCACAGATACGCAGTATTTT

v_call: TRBV5-1
d_call: .
clone_size: few
j_call: TRBJ2-3
cdr3_aa: CASSFRTGTWLAGTDTQYF
cdr3_nt: TGCGCCAGCAGCTTCCGGACAGGGACTTGGCTAGCGGGTACAGATACGCAGTATTTT

v_call: TRBV6-1
d_call: TRBD1
clone_size: .
j_call: TRBJ1-5
cdr3_aa: CASSSWTGFGSNQPQHF
cdr3_nt: TGTGCCAGCAGCTCCTGGACAGGGTTTGGAAGCAATCAGCCCCAGCATTTT

v_call: TRBV20-1
d_call: TRBD1
clone_size: few
j_call: TRBJ1-1
cdr3_aa: CSAGDRGPNTEAFF
cdr3_nt: TGCAGTGCTGGGGACAGGGGGCCGAACACTGAAGCTTTCTTT

v_call: TRBV5-1
d_call: TRBD1
clone_size: few
j_call: TRBJ2-7
cdr3_aa: CASAPGQGGHEQYF
cdr3_nt: TGCGCCAGCGCTCCTGGACAGGGAGGCCACGAGCAGTACTTC

v_call: TRBV24-1
d_call: TRBD2
clone_size: once
j_call: TRBJ2-3
cdr3_aa: CATSDGTSGSRTDTQYF
cdr3_nt: TGTGCCACCAGTGACGGGACTAGCGGGAGCAGGACAGATACGCAGTATTTT

v_call: TRBV12-3/TRBV12-4
d_call: .
clone_size: .
j_call: TRBJ1-1
cdr3_aa: CASSLGDIVLYTEAFF
cdr3_nt: TGTGCCAGCAGTTTAGGGGACATAGTACTTTACACTGAAGCTTTCTTT

v_call: TRBV6-1
d_call: TRBD1
clone_size: few
j_call: TRBJ1-2
cdr3_aa: CASSQGAFNYGYTF
cdr3_nt: TGTGCCAGCAGCCAGGGGGCCTTTAACTATGGCTACACCTTC

v_call: TRBV5-1
d_call: TRBD2
clone_size: .
j_call: TRBJ2-3
cdr3_aa: CASSSLTSGRGADTQYF
cdr3_nt: TGCGCCAGCAGCTCACTGACTAGCGGGAGAGGGGCAGATACGCAGTATTTT

v_call: TRBV5-1
d_call: .
clone_size: few
j_call: TRBJ2-2
cdr3_aa: CASSFGLGNTGELFF
cdr3_nt: TGCGCCAGCAGCTTCGGGCTAGGGAACACCGGGGAGCTGTTTTTT

v_call: TRBV20-1
d_call: .
clone_size: few
j_call: TRBJ2-5
cdr3_aa: CSARDSGLIRTQYF
cdr3_nt: TGCAGTGCTAGAGATAGCGGTCTAATCAGGACCCAGTACTTC

v_call: TRBV29-1
d_call: .
clone_size: .
j_call: TRBJ1-2
cdr3_aa: CSLGSSYGYTF
cdr3_nt: TGCAGCCTGGGTAGTAGCTATGGCTACACCTTC

v_call: TRBV5-1
d_call: TRBD2
clone_size: few
j_call: TRBJ2-2
cdr3_aa: CASSSGLAGGIDGELFF
cdr3_nt: TGCGCCAGCAGCTCAGGACTAGCGGGAGGGATCGACGGGGAGCTGTTTTTT

v_call: TRBV7-2
d_call: TRBD1
clone_size: .
j_call: TRBJ1-5
cdr3_aa: CASSSIWTGISNQPQHF
cdr3_nt: TGTGCCAGCAGCTCCATATGGACAGGGATAAGCAATCAGCCCCAGCATTTT

v_call: TRBV12-3/TRBV12-4
d_call: TRBD2
clone_size: .
j_call: TRBJ2-7
cdr3_aa: CASTFRTSGAAYEQYF
cdr3_nt: TGTGCCAGCACTTTCCGGACTAGCGGGGCCGCCTACGAGCAGTACTTC

v_call: TRBV29-1
d_call: .
clone_size: .
j_call: TRBJ2-1
cdr3_aa: CSVEGGTSNEQFF
cdr3_nt: TGCAGCGTTGAAGGAGGAACCTCCAATGAGCAGTTCTTC

v_call: TRBV7-3
d_call: .
clone_size: many
j_call: TRBJ2-3
cdr3_aa: CASSSQGPLGTDTQYF
cdr3_nt: TGTGCCAGCAGCTCCCAGGGCCCCCTGGGCACAGATACGCAGTATTTT

v_call: TRBV18
d_call: TRBD1
clone_size: few
j_call: TRBJ2-7
cdr3_aa: CASSPGATGFFYEQYF
cdr3_nt: TGTGCCAGCTCACCAGGGGCGACAGGGTTCTTCTACGAGCAGTACTTC

v_call: TRBV7-8
d_call: TRBD2
clone_size: .
j_call: TRBJ2-2
cdr3_aa: CASAFLLTGLAGKTGELFF
cdr3_nt: TGTGCCAGCGCCTTCCTCCTTACCGGACTAGCGGGAAAAACCGGGGAGCTGTTTTTT

v_call: TRBV29-1
d_call: .
clone_size: .
j_call: TRBJ2-7
cdr3_aa: CSVEDRSLSYEQYF
cdr3_nt: TGCAGCGTTGAAGACAGGTCCCTCTCCTACGAGCAGTACTTC

v_call: TRBV4-1
d_call: TRBD2
clone_size: .
j_call: TRBJ2-1
cdr3_aa: CASSQSPGAGASYNEQFF
cdr3_nt: TGCGCCAGCAGCCAAAGCCCCGGGGCGGGAGCGAGCTACAATGAGCAGTTCTTC

v_call: TRBV7-8
d_call: .
clone_size: once
j_call: TRBJ1-1
cdr3_aa: CASSLWGNPAFF
cdr3_nt: TGTGCCAGCAGCTTATGGGGGAACCCAGCTTTCTTT

v_call: TRBV4-2
d_call: .
clone_size: few
j_call: TRBJ2-1
cdr3_aa: CASSPHEGGANNEQFF
cdr3_nt: TGTGCCAGCAGCCCTCACGAAGGGGGAGCGAACAATGAGCAGTTCTTC

v_call: TRBV11-1
d_call: TRBD2
clone_size: .
j_call: TRBJ2-2
cdr3_aa: CASSLVLAELRYANTGELFF
cdr3_nt: TGTGCCAGCAGCTTGGTCCTAGCGGAGCTACGTTACGCGAACACCGGGGAGCTGTTTTTT

v_call: TRBV9
d_call: TRBD1
clone_size: few
j_call: TRBJ2-7
cdr3_aa: CASSAGTGGVEQYF
cdr3_nt: TGTGCCAGCAGCGCTGGGACAGGGGGTGTCGAGCAGTACTTC

v_call: TRBV2
d_call: .
clone_size: many
j_call: TRBJ2-7
cdr3_aa: CASSGPFGRTTYEQYF
cdr3_nt: TGTGCCAGCAGTGGTCCCTTTGGGAGGACAACCTACGAGCAGTACTTC

v_call: TRBV7-2
d_call: .
clone_size: few
j_call: TRBJ1-6
cdr3_aa: CASSVWVDSPLHF
cdr3_nt: TGTGCCAGCAGCGTTTGGGTGGATTCACCCCTCCACTTT

v_call: TRBV10-3
d_call: TRBD2
clone_size: .
j_call: TRBJ2-1
cdr3_aa: CAIRGLAGFEQFF
cdr3_nt: TGTGCCATCAGAGGACTAGCGGGATTCGAGCAGTTCTTC

v_call: TRBV20-1
d_call: TRBD2
clone_size: many
j_call: TRBJ2-3
cdr3_aa: CSARLLAGWDTQYF
cdr3_nt: TGCAGTGCTAGGTTACTAGCGGGATGGGATACGCAGTATTTT

v_call: TRBV9
d_call: TRBD2
clone_size: once
j_call: TRBJ2-1
cdr3_aa: CASSVALARELNNEQFF
cdr3_nt: TGTGCCAGCAGCGTAGCTTTAGCGCGGGAGTTAAACAATGAGCAGTTCTTC

v_call: TRBV12-3/TRBV12-4
d_call: TRBD2
clone_size: few
j_call: TRBJ2-7
cdr3_aa: CASSLIGLGYYEQYF
cdr3_nt: TGTGCCAGCAGTTTAATCGGACTAGGGTACTACGAGCAGTACTTC

v_call: TRBV9
d_call: .
clone_size: .
j_call: TRBJ2-1
cdr3_aa: CASSVGQGAGGNEQFF
cdr3_nt: TGTGCCAGCAGCGTAGGACAAGGGGCCGGAGGCAATGAGCAGTTCTTC

v_call: TRBV4-2
d_call: TRBD2
clone_size: few
j_call: TRBJ2-3
cdr3_aa: CASSQERLAVYTDTQYF
cdr3_nt: TGTGCCAGCAGCCAAGAAAGACTAGCTGTTTACACAGATACGCAGTATTTT

v_call: TRBV29-1
d_call: TRBD2
clone_size: few
j_call: TRBJ2-7
cdr3_aa: CSVQTSGAGEQYF
cdr3_nt: TGCAGCGTTCAGACTAGCGGAGCGGGGGAGCAGTACTTC

v_call: TRBV20-1
d_call: .
clone_size: .
j_call: TRBJ1-2
cdr3_aa: CSARDRGGYTF
cdr3_nt: TGCAGTGCTAGAGACAGGGGTGGCTACACCTTC

v_call: TRBV25-1
d_call: .
clone_size: .
j_call: TRBJ2-7
cdr3_aa: CASSRGSPYEQYF
cdr3_nt: TGTGCCAGCAGTCGGGGGTCCCCTTACGAGCAGTACTTC

v_call: TRBV25-1
d_call: .
clone_size: .
j_call: TRBJ2-7
cdr3_aa: CASSDSFAGDYEQYF
cdr3_nt: TGTGCCAGCAGTGATTCCTTTGCAGGAGACTACGAGCAGTACTTC

v_call: TRBV3-1
d_call: TRBD2
clone_size: few
j_call: TRBJ2-7
cdr3_aa: CASSQDLRTSGLSYEQYF
cdr3_nt: TGTGCCAGCAGCCAAGATCTCAGGACTAGCGGCCTCTCCTACGAGCAGTACTTC

v_call: TRBV6-2/TRBV6-3
d_call: .
clone_size: .
j_call: TRBJ2-3
cdr3_aa: CASSYSRTWMEHTDTQYF
cdr3_nt: TGTGCCAGCAGTTACTCGCGGACCTGGATGGAGCACACAGATACGCAGTATTTT